This T cell receptor (beta chain) is from a study of blood T cell repertoires in COVID-19. Study at large: Acute and convalescent COVID-19 specimens originated in the United States, Italy and Spain. The cDNA or gDNA used as material had been derived from T cells, B-cell-depleted T cells, or PBMCs.

In the original analysis: The authors estimated nucleated cell counts from reference gene primer amplification. Profiling relied on immunoSEQ multiplex PCR, and the TCRdb table lists in-frame clones only, not all of them. From that table come the V and J calls and clone size; the DNA was used to work out D and trimming. The table includes 150,000 to 160,000 clones, approximately 85% detected once. This CDR3 is 14 amino acids long. V gave up 3 bases and J gave up 5 bases; unmatched junction bases: 7. Germline CDR1 and CDR2: SGHTS and YDEGEE. The sample comprised peripheral blood. This receptor was identified in a man aged 60 to 75 with COVID-19, enrolled during active disease. The chain combines TRBV5-8 with TRBJ2-5, with 7 positions matching TRBD1. In nucleotides, the CDR3 is TGTGCCAGCAGCTACGAAACAGGGGTTGAGACCCAGTACTTC. Protein: CASSYETGVETQYF.